The clone carrying this TCR beta chain has more than one count but fewer than ten. Assay: immunoSEQ multiplex PCR; the TCRdb copy retains only in-frame clones and omits some. This table has about 240,000 clones, roughly 85% appearing once. The data were taken from a study of blood T cell repertoires in COVID-19. As for the study in general: The cDNA or gDNA used as material had been derived from T cells, B-cell-depleted T cells, or PBMCs.

The CDR3 is made up of 12 amino acids. V was shortened by 0 bases and J by 3 bases, with 3 bases between the two germline ends. The germline CDR1 and CDR2 sequences are GTSNPN and SVGIG (reference sequence). The chain is built from TRBV30 and TRBJ1-3; D is unclear. The sample was peripheral blood. The sequence came from a man in his forties or fifties with COVID-19, enrolled during active disease. The CDR3 sequence is CAWSVLGNTIYF. The CDR3 DNA follows: TGTGCCTGGAGTGTACTTGGAAACACCATATATTTT.